The present entry profiles one T cell receptor beta chain with its context. This clone was counted once. Its recognized antigen is unknown. No much larger clone is present one base from it, and per-base qualities are unavailable. The entry originates in a study of OX40 agonist ivuxolimab in advanced cancers. For the study in its entirety: Ivuxolimab was an agonistic, fully human IgG2 monoclonal antibody directed against OX40 (CD134), a costimulatory receptor. Intravenous ivuxolimab was administered to patients every 2 weeks at six dose levels: 0.01, 0.1, 0.3, 1.5, 3 and 10 mg/kg. Of the approximately 50 dose-escalation patients, hepatocellular carcinoma was present in about 19, melanoma in roughly 15, renal cell carcinoma in 9 and head and neck cancer in 9. In the dose-escalation cohort, around four fifths of patients were male, and the mean age was around 60 years, with a range of about 23 to 90. Patients were allowed to have had prior anti-PD-1, anti-PD-L1 or anti-CTLA-4 therapy, and about 40% of the dose-escalation patients had been treated with checkpoint inhibitors. Partial responses were achieved by three dose-escalation patients, of whom one had hepatocellular carcinoma and two had cutaneous melanoma. Peripheral TCRbeta sequencing was intended to test whether TCR sequence diversity was altered and clonal T-cell expansion was caused by ivuxolimab. The paper covers the monotherapy dose-escalation part of the phase I ivuxolimab trial, which included N of about 50 patients. Paper-wide results and their limitations: Clonal expansion of both CD4+ and CD8+ blood T cells was observed from baseline to week 6 at doses 0.1 to 3.0 mg/kg. Low levels of normalized T-cell clonal expansion were also seen in some nonresponding patients. After ivuxolimab, expanded clones were on average more numerous among CD8+ T cells than among CD4+ T cells. In partial responders in the 0.1-3.0 mg/kg groups, normalized peripheral clonal expansion was found to be among the lowest, especially among CD8+ T cells. The antigen specificity of the peripheral T cells that underwent clonal expansion was not determined.

Genomic DNA was isolated from the sorted cells so that the TCRbeta CDR3 region could be sequenced. The immunoSEQ Assay was used to sequence the TCRbeta CDR3 regions. This immuneACCESS table, as held by TCRdb, lists in-frame sequences with V and J called but not all clones. Of the missing ones, under half trace to an unresolved V gene in checked studies; the others have no known cause. The sample profile shows 98,000 or so clones; about 91% of them were found once. The biggest ten clones account for around 2.7% of the sample. The CDR3 holds 16 amino acids from the cysteine to the phenylalanine. The CDR3 DNA has 48 bases and is translated from base 1. The germline V gene gives CDR1 as SGHTA and CDR2 as FQGNSA. The trim is 5 bases for V and 2 bases for J, with a gap of 19 bases between the germline ends. The trial excluded patients who had a history of autoimmune disease or were on systemic immunosuppression. Peripheral blood for TCR sequencing was collected from all dose cohorts at baseline, on cycle 4 day 1, and on cycle 7 day 1. The samples were drawn from a first-in-human, open-label, multicenter phase I dose-escalation trial of ivuxolimab. Adults with locally advanced or metastatic melanoma, renal cell carcinoma, hepatocellular carcinoma or head and neck squamous cell carcinoma were enrolled in the trial. Before TCR sequencing, CD4+ T cells and CD8+ T cells were sorted from peripheral blood as separate populations.

The chain links TRBV7-2 with TRBJ2-7; the best D guess is TRBD1, with 7 bases matching. The receptor comes from an adult with an advanced solid tumor such as melanoma, head and neck, liver or kidney cancer. The sample consisted of CD4+ or CD8+ T cells sorted from blood, taken in a trial of the OX40 agonist ivuxolimab. Here is the DNA: TGTGCCAGCAGCCTCATGGGCAGGGGGGTCCCCTACGAGCAGTACTTC. Its protein product is CASSLMGRGVPYEQYF.